The next 8 T cell receptor beta chains were all read from a single sample in a study of blood T cell repertoires in COVID-19. This table comes from immunoSEQ multiplex PCR, and its TCRdb copy is limited to in-frame clones, with some not included. In the table there are roughly 4,700 clones, roughly 82% of which are singletons. The specimen sequenced was peripheral blood. The receptors here all came from a man between 65 and 79 years old with active COVID-19.

For the CDR3, the DNA is TGCGCCAGCACGAAAATAGGGCCAGGGCTTGGGGAAAAACTGTTTTTT. Residues: CASTKIGPGLGEKLFF. The V call is TRBV5-1, the J call TRBJ1-4; D perhaps matches TRBD1 (5 bases). The CDR3 length is 16 residues. Trimming removed 6 bases at V and 8 bases at J, with 23 bases between. Germline assignment: CDR1 SGHRS and CDR2 YFSETQ.

This clone is a singleton in its sample. This chain connects TRBV27 to TRBJ2-3; 8 nucleotides align to TRBD1. The V and J ends lost 2 bases and 1 base, in that order; junction bases with no gene match: 5. The CDR3 contains 16 residues. CDR1 and CDR2 (germline): MNHEY, SMNVEV (reference sequence). The CDR3 sequence is CASSLPTGAGTDTQYF. The CDR3 bases are TGTGCCAGCAGTTTACCGACAGGGGCCGGCACAGATACGCAGTATTTT.

J is TRBJ1-2 and V is TRBV2; perhaps TRBD1 as D (5 bases). CDR1 is SNHLY, CDR2 FYNNEI, per germline. V was pared by 0 bases and J by 6 bases, with 11 bases between. The CDR3 length is 14 residues. Here the CDR3 DNA reads TGTGCCAGCAGTGAAGCGCTTCGGGGGAATGGCTACACCTTC. Amino acid sequence: CASSEALRGNGYTF. The whole variable domain, filled in from reference TRBV2 and TRBJ1-2, reads EPEVTQTPSHQVTQMGQEVILRCVPISNHLYFYWYRQILGQKVEFLVSFYNNEISEKSEIFDDQFSVERPDGSNFTLKIRSTKLEDSAMYFCASSEALRGNGYTFGSGTRLTVV.

V usage is TRBV6-6 and J usage is TRBJ1-3, with no clear D. V gave up 2 bases and J gave up 3 bases, with 5 bases separating them. There are 13 residues in the CDR3. The germline gives CDR1 MNHNY, CDR2 SVGAGI (reference sequence). CDR3 residues: CASSYPGGNTIYF. Here the CDR3 DNA reads TGTGCCAGCAGTTACCCAGGTGGAAACACCATATATTTT.

CDR3 nucleotides: TGTGCCAGCAGAACAGGGTACGAGCAGTACTTC. This translates into CASRTGYEQYF. The J gene is TRBJ2-7, the V gene TRBV25-1; TRBD1 might be the D (6 bases). The CDR3 is 11 residues long. V was trimmed by 6 bases and J by 4 bases, leaving 7 bases between them. CDR1 and CDR2 from the germline V gene are MGHDK and SYGVNS.

This chain links TRBV7-2 with TRBJ2-5; maybe TRBD2 (6 bases). CDR3 length: 14 residues. Germline assignment: CDR1 SGHTA and CDR2 FQGNSA. V dropped 5 bases and J dropped 5 bases, with 15 bases sitting between them. The DNA for the CDR3 is TGTGCCAGCAGCCATGGGGGGAGTCGGGAGACCCAGTACTTC. Translated, it gives CASSHGGSRETQYF.

The gene calls are TRBV5-1 and TRBJ2-4; 8 bases map to TRBD1. This CDR3 spans 20 amino acids. The germline V gene has CDR1 SGHRS and CDR2 YFSETQ. V trimming: 0 bases; J trimming: 3 bases; junction bases outside the gene matches: 17. This chain's CDR3 is CASSLEPYYRGEVGKNIQYF. Here the CDR3 DNA reads TGCGCCAGCAGCTTGGAACCCTACTACAGGGGGGAAGTTGGCAAAAACATTCAGTACTTC.

CDR3 bases: TGCGCCAGCAGCTTGGCCCGGGGGGGTGCTGGAAACACCATATATTTT. It encodes CASSLARGGAGNTIYF. V is TRBV5-1 and J is TRBJ1-3; a weak D match, TRBD1 (5 bases). CDR1 is SGHRS and CDR2 is YFSETQ in the germline V gene. V was clipped by 0 bases and J by 2 bases, with 12 bases between them. This CDR3 has 16 residues.